Included here is one TCR beta chain sequence, with context. Method: immunoSEQ multiplex PCR; TCRdb's copy keeps in-frame clones and lacks some. This sample has about 40,000 clones, with 80% to 90% found just once. The data stem from a study of T cell changes during pregnancy in multiple sclerosis. Germline V gene lookup returns CDR1 SGHAT and CDR2 FQDESV (reference sequence). Trimming left V 6 bases short and J 1 base short, with 13 bases between. The CDR3 spans 15 residues. The V and J genes are TRBV11-1 and TRBJ1-3; D remains ambiguous. This sequence was found in a female donor in good health, enrolled as a control in a pregnancy study. Sequencing used peripheral blood, obtained in the first trimester of pregnancy. CDR3 sequence reads: CASSASGRSGNTIYF. The CDR3 region has the DNA TGTGCCAGCAGTGCCTCCGGGAGGTCTGGAAACACCATATATTTT.